This T cell receptor (beta chain) originates from a study of T-cell reconstitution after alpha-beta-depleted transplantation in children. This clonotype was observed at least ten times. Preparation of the TCRbeta library used unique molecular identifiers. Via MiXCR, TCRdb re-called the PCR reads, giving one row per CDR3 protein. Here the sample spans about 460,000 distinct CDR3 sequences, roughly an eighth being singletons. The TCR comes from a human donor who donated a stem cell graft to a child with combined immunodeficiency. The input for sequencing was PBMCs from the stem cell graft donor, taken from the stem cell graft.

The chain's CDR3 is CASSPRDSLFPNNEQFF. DNA of the CDR3: TGCGCCAGCAGCCCCCGGGACAGCCTCTTCCCCAACAATGAGCAGTTCTTC. This rearrangement joins TRBV5-1 to TRBJ2-1, with 7 bases that match TRBD1. CDR3 length: 17 residues. V shed 4 bases, J shed 5 bases, and the junction held 15 bases outside the gene matches. Germline V gene sequence: CDR1 SGHRS, CDR2 YFSETQ.